This T cell receptor beta chain was obtained from a study of blood T cells in healthy people across ages. The J segment lost 4 bases and the V segment lost 2 bases, leaving 7 bases of the junction unmatched. Germline V gene data show CDR1 as MNHEY and CDR2 as SMNVEV (reference sequence). This CDR3 is built from 15 residues. It was with a sample-barcoded 5' primer and a J-beta primer mix that a second PCR of roughly 7 to 12 cycles was run. Per sample, CDR3-containing paired-end reads numbered at least 2.5 million. Via MiXCR, TCRdb re-called the 5' RACE reads, giving one row per CDR3 protein. Of 650,000 to 700,000 distinct CDR3 sequences in the sample, 52% were seen once. This clonotype has ten or more counts. Its antigen is unknown. Study observations and caveats: Possibly confounding the expanded clonotype changes was the fact that donor CMV status was unknown. Bulk PBMC profiling left naive and antigen-experienced comparisons inconclusive. Older individuals had lower TCR beta diversity per million T cells (the decline was roughly linear).

V and J are TRBV27 and TRBJ2-7; the match to TRBD1 covers 8 bases. The specimen was blood. The receptor's source is a woman older than 75 in good health. The CDR3 nucleotides are TGTGCCAGCAGTTTAGGAACAGGGGGACGTTACGAGCAGTACTTC. Residues: CASSLGTGGRYEQYF.